The text below deals with one T cell receptor (beta chain). This entry comes from a study of technical replicates of blood from a handful of donors. CDR3 length: 15 amino acids. V gave up 1 base and J gave up 6 bases; unmatched junction bases: 9. Germline V CDR1 and CDR2: MGHRA, YSYEKL. Sequencing used immunoSEQ multiplex PCR; TCRdb keeps in-frame clones, though not all of them. The table includes 75,000 to 100,000 clones, approximately 94% detected once. Sequenced: T cells isolated from PBMCs. The clonotype was recovered from a human donor in good health. This chain connects TRBV4-1 to TRBJ2-7; 7 bases map to TRBD2. The DNA of the CDR3 is TGCGCCAGCAGCCAAGTGAGTCGCGGGAGACCCGAGCAGTACTTC. Translation: CASSQVSRGRPEQYF.